The entry below describes one T cell receptor (beta chain). Its target is unknown. The sample is drawn from a study of T cell responses to AZD1222 COVID-19 vaccine. Some clones are missing from TCRdb's copy, which holds only in-frame ones; the method was immunoSEQ multiplex PCR. The table includes roughly 150,000 clones, just under 95% detected once. Study-wide results and limits: Reportedly, nearly half the spike-specific TCRs target unmutated variant regions. Clonal diversity was possibly underestimated; the donors were predominantly white British and more often female. Among those given AZD1222, only six or seven were seropositive at baseline. Spike-spanning, vaccine-associated CD4 TCRs were dominant at 160-218 and 743-854.

The sequencing here drew on peripheral blood, taken on day 0 of AZD1222 vaccination. This clonotype originated in an adult in good health.

The DNA for the CDR3 is TGTGCCAGCAGCTGGGCCCTTACAGATACGCAGTATTTT. Amino acid sequence: CASSWALTDTQYF. This chain uses TRBV7-9 with TRBJ2-3; D not resolved. V was shortened by 4 bases and J by 3 bases, with 8 bases between the two germline ends. The germline CDR1 and CDR2 sequences are SEHNR and FQNEAQ (reference sequence). The length of the CDR3 is 13 residues.